This T cell receptor beta chain came from a study of Graves' ophthalmopathy and Graves' hyperthyroidism. This CDR3 is 15 amino acids long. Trimming pared 5 bases from V and 6 bases from J, leaving 19 bases between. Many counts were recorded for this clonotype. The antigen is undetermined. RNA transcripts were the source from which TCR beta CDR3 regions were amplified. RT-PCR with HTBI primers came first, then second-round multiplex PCR. TCRdb independently ran MiXCR on the multiplex PCR reads; one entry per CDR3 protein. The sample consists of fewer than 400,000 distinct CDR3 sequences, 15% to 20% of them appearing once. Overall study results and limits: In blood appeared most of the expanded thyroid clonotypes whose frequency exceeded 0.001.

The chain is built from TRBV12-3 or TRBV12-4 and TRBJ1-1; the D gene is possibly TRBD1 (6 bases). This receptor was taken from a woman younger than 30 with Graves' ophthalmopathy. The specimen sequenced was peripheral blood. CDR3 protein: CASSRWGGLTPEAFF. The CDR3 DNA is TGTGCCAGCAGTCGTTGGGGGGGCCTCACGCCTGAAGCTTTCTTT.